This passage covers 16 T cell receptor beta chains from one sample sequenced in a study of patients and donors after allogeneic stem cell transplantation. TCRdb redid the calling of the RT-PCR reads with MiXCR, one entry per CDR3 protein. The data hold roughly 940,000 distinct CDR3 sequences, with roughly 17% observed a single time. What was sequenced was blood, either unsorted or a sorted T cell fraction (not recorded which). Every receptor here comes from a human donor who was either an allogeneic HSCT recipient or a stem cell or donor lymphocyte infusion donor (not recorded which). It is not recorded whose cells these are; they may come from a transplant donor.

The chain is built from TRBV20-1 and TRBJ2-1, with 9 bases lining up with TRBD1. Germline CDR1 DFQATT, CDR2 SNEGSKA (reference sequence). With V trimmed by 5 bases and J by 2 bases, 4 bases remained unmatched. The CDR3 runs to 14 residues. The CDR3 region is CSALTGGTYNEQFF. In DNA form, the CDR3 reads TGCAGTGCTCTCACAGGGGGCACCTACAATGAGCAGTTCTTC.

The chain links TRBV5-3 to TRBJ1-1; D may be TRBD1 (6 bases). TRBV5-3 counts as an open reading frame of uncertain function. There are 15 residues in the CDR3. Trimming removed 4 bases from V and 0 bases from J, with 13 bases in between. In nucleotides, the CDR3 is TGTGCCAGAAGCGGCGACAGGCTCCTGAACACTGAAGCTTTCTTT. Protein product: CARSGDRLLNTEAFF.

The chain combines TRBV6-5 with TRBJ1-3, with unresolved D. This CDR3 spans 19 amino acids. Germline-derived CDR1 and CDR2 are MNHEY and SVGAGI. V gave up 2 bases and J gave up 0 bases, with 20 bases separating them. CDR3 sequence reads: CASSYTTKIHSYSGNTIYF. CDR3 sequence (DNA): TGTGCCAGCAGTTACACTACTAAAATACACTCATACTCTGGAAACACCATATATTTT.

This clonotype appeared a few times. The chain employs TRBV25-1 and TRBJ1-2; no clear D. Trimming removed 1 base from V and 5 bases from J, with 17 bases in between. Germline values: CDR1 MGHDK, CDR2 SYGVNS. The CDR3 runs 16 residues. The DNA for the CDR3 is TGTGCCAGCAGTGAATTTGGGCTGCCCGGGGAATATGGCTACACCTTC. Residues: CASSEFGLPGEYGYTF.

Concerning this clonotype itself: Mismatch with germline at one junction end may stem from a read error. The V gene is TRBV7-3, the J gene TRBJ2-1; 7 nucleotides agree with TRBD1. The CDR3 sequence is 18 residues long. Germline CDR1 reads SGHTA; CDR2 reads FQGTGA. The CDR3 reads CAGSPLVYPGQLNNEQFF. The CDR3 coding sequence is TGTGCCGGCAGCCCCCTAGTATATCCGGGACAGTTAAACAATGAGCAGTTCTTC.

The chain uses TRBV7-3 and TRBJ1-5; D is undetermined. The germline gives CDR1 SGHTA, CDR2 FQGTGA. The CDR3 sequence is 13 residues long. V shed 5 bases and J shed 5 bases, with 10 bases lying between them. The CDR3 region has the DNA TGTGCCAGCAGCCGTGTGGGAGATCAGCCCCAGCATTTT. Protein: CASSRVGDQPQHF.

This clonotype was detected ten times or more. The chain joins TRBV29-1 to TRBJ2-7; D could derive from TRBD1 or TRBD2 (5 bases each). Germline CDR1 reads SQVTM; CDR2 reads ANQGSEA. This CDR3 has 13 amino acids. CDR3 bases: TGCAGTGTACGGGGCCCTAATCCCTACGAGCAGTACTTC. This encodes CSVRGPNPYEQYF.

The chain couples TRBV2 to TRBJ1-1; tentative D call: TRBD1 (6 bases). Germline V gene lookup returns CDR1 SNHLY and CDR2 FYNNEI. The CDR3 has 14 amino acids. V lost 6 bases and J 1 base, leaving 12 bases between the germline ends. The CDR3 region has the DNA TGTGCCAGCAGGCCCAGGACAGAGAACACTGAAGCTTTCTTT. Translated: CASRPRTENTEAFF.

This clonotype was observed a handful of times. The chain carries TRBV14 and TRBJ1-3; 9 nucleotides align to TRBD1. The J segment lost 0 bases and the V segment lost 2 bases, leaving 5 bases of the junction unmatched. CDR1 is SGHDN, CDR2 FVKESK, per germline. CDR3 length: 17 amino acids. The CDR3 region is CASSQFGTGLSGNTIYF. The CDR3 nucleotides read TGTGCCAGCAGCCAATTTGGGACAGGGCTCTCTGGAAACACCATATATTTT.

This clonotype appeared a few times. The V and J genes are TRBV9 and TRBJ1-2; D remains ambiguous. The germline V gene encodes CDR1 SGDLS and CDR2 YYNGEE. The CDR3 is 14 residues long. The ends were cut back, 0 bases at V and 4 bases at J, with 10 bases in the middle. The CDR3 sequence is CASSVAPVSYGYTF. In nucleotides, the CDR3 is TGTGCCAGCAGCGTAGCCCCCGTGTCCTATGGCTACACCTTC.

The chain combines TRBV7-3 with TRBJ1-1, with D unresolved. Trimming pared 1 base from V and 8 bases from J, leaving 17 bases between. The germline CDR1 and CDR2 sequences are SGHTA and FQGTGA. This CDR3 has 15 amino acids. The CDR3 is CASSLNGSPVYEAFF. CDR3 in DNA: TGTGCCAGCAGCTTAAATGGCAGTCCTGTCTACGAAGCTTTCTTT.

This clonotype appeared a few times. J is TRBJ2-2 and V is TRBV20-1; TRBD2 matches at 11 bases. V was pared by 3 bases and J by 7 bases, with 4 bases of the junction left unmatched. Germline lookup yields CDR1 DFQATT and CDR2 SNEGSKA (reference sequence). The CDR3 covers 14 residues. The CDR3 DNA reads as TGCAGTGCTAGTAGCGGGAGGGTTAGCGGGGAGCTGTTTTTT. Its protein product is CSASSGRVSGELFF.

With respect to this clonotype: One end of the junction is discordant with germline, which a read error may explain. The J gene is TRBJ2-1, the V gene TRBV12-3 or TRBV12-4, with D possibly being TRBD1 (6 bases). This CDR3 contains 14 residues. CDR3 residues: CASRTGRGSNEQFF. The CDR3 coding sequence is TGTGCCAGCAGGACTGGCAGGGGATCGAATGAGCAGTTCTTT.

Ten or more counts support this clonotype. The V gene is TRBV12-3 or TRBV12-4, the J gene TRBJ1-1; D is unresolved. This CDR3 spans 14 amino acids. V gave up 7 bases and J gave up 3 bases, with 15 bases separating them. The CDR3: CASTLVSAHTEAFF. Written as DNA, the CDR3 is TGTGCCAGCACCCTGGTATCTGCCCACACTGAAGCTTTCTTT.

CDR3 sequence reads: CSVETGGRNEQFF. Written as DNA, the CDR3 is TGCAGCGTTGAAACGGGGGGGCGGAATGAGCAGTTCTTC. V is TRBV29-1 and J is TRBJ2-1; 8 bases agree with TRBD2. The V gene end was trimmed by 2 bases and the J gene end by 7 bases; junction bases not matched to a gene: 4. The CDR3 contains 13 residues. Germline V lookup: CDR1 SQVTM, CDR2 ANQGSEA.

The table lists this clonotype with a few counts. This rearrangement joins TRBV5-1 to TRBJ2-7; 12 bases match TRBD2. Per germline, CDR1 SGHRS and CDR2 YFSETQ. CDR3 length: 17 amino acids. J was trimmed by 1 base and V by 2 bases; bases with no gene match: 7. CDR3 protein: CASSFRMTSGGSYEQYF. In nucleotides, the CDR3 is TGCGCCAGCAGCTTCCGGATGACTAGCGGGGGTTCCTACGAGCAGTACTTC. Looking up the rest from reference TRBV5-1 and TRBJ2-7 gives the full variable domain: KAGVTQTPRYLIKTRGQQVTLSCSPISGHRSVSWYQQTPGQGLQFLFEYFSETQRNKGNFPGRFSGRQFSNSRSEMNVSTLELGDSALYLCASSFRMTSGGSYEQYFGPGTRLTVT.